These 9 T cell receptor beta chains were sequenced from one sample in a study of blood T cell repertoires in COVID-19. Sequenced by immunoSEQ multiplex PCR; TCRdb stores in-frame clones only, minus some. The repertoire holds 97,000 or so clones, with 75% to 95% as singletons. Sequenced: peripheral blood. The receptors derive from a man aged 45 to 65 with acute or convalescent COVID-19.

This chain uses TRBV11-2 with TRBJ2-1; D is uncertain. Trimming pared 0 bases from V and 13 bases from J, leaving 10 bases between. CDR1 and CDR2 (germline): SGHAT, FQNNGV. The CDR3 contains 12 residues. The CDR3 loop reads CASSLEVERQFF. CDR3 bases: TGTGCCAGCAGCTTAGAGGTAGAGAGACAGTTCTTC.

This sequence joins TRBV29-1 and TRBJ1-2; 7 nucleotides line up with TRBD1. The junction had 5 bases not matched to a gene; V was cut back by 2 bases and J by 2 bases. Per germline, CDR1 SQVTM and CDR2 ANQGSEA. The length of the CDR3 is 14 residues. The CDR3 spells CSVERGQENYGYTF. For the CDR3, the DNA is TGCAGCGTTGAAAGGGGGCAGGAGAACTATGGCTACACCTTC.

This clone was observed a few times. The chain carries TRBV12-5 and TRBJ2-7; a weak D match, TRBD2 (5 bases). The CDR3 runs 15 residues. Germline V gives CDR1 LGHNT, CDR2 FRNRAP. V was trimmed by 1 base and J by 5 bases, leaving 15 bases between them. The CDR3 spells CASGLAGWEHNEQYF. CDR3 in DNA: TGTGCTAGTGGTTTGGCGGGGTGGGAGCATAACGAGCAGTACTTC.

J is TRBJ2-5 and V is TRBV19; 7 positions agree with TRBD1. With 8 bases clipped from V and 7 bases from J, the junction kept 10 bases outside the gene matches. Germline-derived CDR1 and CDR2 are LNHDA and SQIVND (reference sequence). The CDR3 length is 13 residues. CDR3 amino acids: CASGPGQHPTQYF. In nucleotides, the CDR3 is TGTGCCAGTGGACCGGGACAGCATCCGACCCAGTACTTC.

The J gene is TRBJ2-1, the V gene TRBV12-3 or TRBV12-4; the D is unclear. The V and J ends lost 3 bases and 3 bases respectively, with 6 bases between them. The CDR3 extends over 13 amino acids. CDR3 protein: CASSFRVYNEQFF. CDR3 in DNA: TGTGCCAGCAGTTTCCGGGTCTACAATGAGCAGTTCTTC.

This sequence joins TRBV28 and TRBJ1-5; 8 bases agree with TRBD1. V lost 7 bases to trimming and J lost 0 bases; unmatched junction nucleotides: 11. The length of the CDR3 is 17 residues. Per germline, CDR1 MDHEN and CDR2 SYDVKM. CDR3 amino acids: CASTLRQGAYSNQPQHF. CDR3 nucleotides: TGTGCCAGCACACTCAGGCAGGGGGCCTATAGCAATCAGCCCCAGCATTTT. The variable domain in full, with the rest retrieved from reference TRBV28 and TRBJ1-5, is DVKVTQSSRYLVKRTGEKVFLECVQDMDHENMFWYRQDPGLGLRLIYFSYDVKMKEKGDIPEGYSVSREKKERFSLILESASTNQTSMYLCASTLRQGAYSNQPQHFGDGTRLSIL.

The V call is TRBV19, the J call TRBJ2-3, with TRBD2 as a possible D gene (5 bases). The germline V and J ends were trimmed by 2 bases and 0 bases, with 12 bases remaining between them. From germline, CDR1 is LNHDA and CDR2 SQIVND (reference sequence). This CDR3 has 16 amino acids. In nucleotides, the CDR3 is TGTGCCAGTAGTATAACGGGGTCCTCTAGCACAGATACGCAGTATTTT. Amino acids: CASSITGSSSTDTQYF.

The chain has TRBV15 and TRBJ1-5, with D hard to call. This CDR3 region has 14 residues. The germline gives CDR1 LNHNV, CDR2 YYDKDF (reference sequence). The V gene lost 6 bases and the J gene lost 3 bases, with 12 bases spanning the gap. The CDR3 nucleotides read TGTGCCACCAGAAGGCGCGGCGACAATCAGCCCCAGCATTTT. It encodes CATRRRGDNQPQHF.

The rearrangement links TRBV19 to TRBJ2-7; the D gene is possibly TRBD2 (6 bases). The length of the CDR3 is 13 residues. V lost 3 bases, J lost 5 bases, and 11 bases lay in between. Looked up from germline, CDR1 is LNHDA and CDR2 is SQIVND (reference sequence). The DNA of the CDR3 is TGTGCCAGTAGTATTTCACGGGGGAACGAGCAGTACTTC. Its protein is CASSISRGNEQYF.